This T cell receptor (beta chain) came from a study of T cell responses to AZD1222 COVID-19 vaccine. Repertoires were generated with immunoSEQ multiplex PCR, while TCRdb's copy carries only in-frame clones and drops some. The table shows around 99,000 clones, with approximately 86% occurring only once. This CDR3 spans 14 amino acids. Germline V gene sequence: CDR1 MDHEN, CDR2 SYDVKM. Trimming cost V 3 bases and J 2 bases, with 11 bases left between them. Here the sequenced sample was peripheral blood, taken on day 0 of AZD1222 vaccination. This clonotype originated in an adult in good health. The rearrangement uses TRBV28 and TRBJ2-7, with a tentative D call TRBD2 (6 bases). The CDR3 DNA sequence: TGTGCCAGCAGTTTCTGGGACTCAACCTACGAGCAGTACTTC. It translates to CASSFWDSTYEQYF.